This section outlines one T cell receptor (beta chain) sequence together with its context. Its cognate antigen is unknown. Germline-derived CDR1 and CDR2 are SGDLS and YYNGEE. This CDR3 is 14 amino acids long. V shed 5 bases, J shed 7 bases, and the junction held 4 bases outside the gene matches. The entry originates in a study of cytomegalovirus exposure and HLA in healthy donors. General study results and limits: Most TCR sequences were uncommon, yet certain public TCRs appeared in many donors. It was likely that a cluster of highly shared sequence variants was a sequencing artifact. Cytomegalovirus association was listed for around 180 TCR beta chains.

Both 60 Vbeta primers and 13 Jbeta primers went into the PCR. How the authors handled the data: An analysis that came later counted 60 million to 80 million unique TCR beta chains, approximately 10 million shared. Libraries were prepared by immunoSEQ multiplex PCR; TCRdb keeps only in-frame clonotypes and omits some of them. That table supplies the V and J calls and clone size; D and trimming were determined from the DNA. The repertoire holds under 150,000 clones, around 76% seen once, with approximately 1.7% in the top ten. The rearrangement links TRBV9 to TRBJ2-1; TRBD2 matches 12 bases. Sequences were obtained from PBMCs. This clonotype was obtained from a woman in her fifties or sixties in good health and CMV-seronegative. CDR3 sequence (DNA): TGTGCCAGCAGTCCTCTAGCGGGAGGGAATGAGCAGTTCTTC. The encoded protein is CASSPLAGGNEQFF.